This TCR beta chain was observed in a study of T-cell memory formation after mild COVID-19 (dated by TCRdb to the early 2020s). Background on the whole study: TCR sequence clusters from the two donors were found to be largely donor specific. T-cell clones expanding and contracting after mild COVID-19 in a couple of donors were tracked by longitudinal TCRalpha and TCRbeta repertoire sequencing. The cohort was made up of two young adult volunteers, one female and one male, who were previously healthy. General study outcomes and caveats: Only two mild cases were covered in the study, and larger cohorts including severe cases with pre-infection samples were considered necessary. SARS-CoV-2 specificity of the second-wave clones peaking on day 37 was not confirmed. Contracting CD4+ clones were located mainly in the CM and EM memory subsets, whereas CD8+ clones were found to be enriched in EMRA. Clones that contracted from day 15 to 85 showed balanced CD4/CD8 phenotypes, whereas a second wave of clones that expanded from day 15 to 37 leaned towards CD4+. Some responding clones were detected in pre-infection memory, suggesting pre-existing cross-reactive memory T cells joined the SARS-CoV-2 response.

PBMCs were isolated by Ficoll-Paque density gradient centrifugation. The CDR3 goes from the cysteine to the phenylalanine over 13 residues. Only CDR3 DNA remains: 39 bases, in frame from the first base. The germline V gene (reference sequence) supplies CDR1 DFQATT and CDR2 SNEGSKA. V is clipped by 8 bases and J by 8 bases, and the sequence between their germline boundaries is 21 bases long. As regards this clonotype: It lacks a known antigen. The sample holds no much larger clone one base away, and base qualities are not on file.

For sequencing, an Illumina NovaSeq 6000 was employed. cDNA libraries for TCRalpha and TCRbeta were prepared by 5'RACE using constant-segment primers, with sample barcodes and unique molecular identifiers added. Trizol reagent was used to extract RNA from every sample. Amplification of the libraries took two PCR steps, and the second step added a second sample barcode plus Illumina TruSeq adapters. Libraries were sequenced on an Illumina NovaSeq with 2 x 150 bp paired-end reads. The authors' pipeline ran thus. With migec v1.2.7, reads were demultiplexed and then collapsed into UMI-guided consensus sequences. Using mixcr v2.1.11, UMI consensuses were aligned to TRA and TRB V and J templates and then assembled into clonotypes. A clonotype was counted as expanded or contracted only when both edgeR and NoisET called the clonotype significant, with the noise models trained on biological replicates. edgeR calls used a false discovery rate-adjusted p below 0.01 and a log2 fold-change threshold of 1. As an exploratory analysis of dynamics, max-normalized trajectories of the 1000 most abundant clonotypes were examined by PCA with hierarchical clustering. Separately sequenced CD4+ and CD8+ repertoires were used to assign the CD4 or CD8 phenotype of responding clones. TCRdb reworked the public reads: Q25 trimming with fastp, MiXCR clone assembly, productive beta chains retained. A single entry per CDR3 protein holds the most common genes and DNA from its merged rows. The V and J calls reflect TCRdb's pipeline rather than the authors' work. The table for this sample lists 120,000 to 150,000 distinct CDR3 sequences; under 7% of them were counted only once. Of the sample, approximately 2% falls within the top ten clones.

The sequenced sample consisted of PBMCs or a T cell subset sorted from them (not recorded which). The rearranged segments are TRBV20-1 and TRBJ1-2; TRBD1 is a possible D gene, resting on 5 matching bases. This sequence originates from an adult woman who had mild COVID-19 (a few samples of this study predate the infection). The sample titles of this study are shuffled in the database, so cell type and time point are left out; the donor was told from shared clones. In nucleotides, the sequence is TGCAGTCCCTCCCAGGCAGGGAGAAGGGGCTACACCTTC. The resulting protein is CSPSQAGRRGYTF.